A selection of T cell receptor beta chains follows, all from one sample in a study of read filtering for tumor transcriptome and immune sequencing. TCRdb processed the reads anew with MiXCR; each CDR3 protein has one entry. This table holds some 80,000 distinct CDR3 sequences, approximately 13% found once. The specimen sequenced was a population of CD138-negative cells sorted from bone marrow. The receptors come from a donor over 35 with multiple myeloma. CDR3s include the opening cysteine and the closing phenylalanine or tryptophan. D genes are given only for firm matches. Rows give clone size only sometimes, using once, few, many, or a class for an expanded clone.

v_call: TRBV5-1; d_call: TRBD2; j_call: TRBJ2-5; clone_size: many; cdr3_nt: TGCGCCAGCACGATAGCGGGAGAGGAGAAAGAGACCCAGTACTTC; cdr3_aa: CASTIAGEEKETQYF
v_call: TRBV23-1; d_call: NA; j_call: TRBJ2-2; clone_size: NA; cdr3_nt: TGCGCCAGCAGGCTCCAGAGTGTGGAGGGCCCTCGGGAGCTGTTTTTT; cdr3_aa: CASRLQSVEGPRELFF
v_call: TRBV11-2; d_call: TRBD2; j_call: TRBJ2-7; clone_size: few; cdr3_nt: TGTGCCAGCAACCCAGGGAGGGGAGCCTACGAGCAGTACTTC; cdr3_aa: CASNPGRGAYEQYF
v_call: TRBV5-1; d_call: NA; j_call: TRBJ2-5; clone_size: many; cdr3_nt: TGCGCCAGCAGCTGGGGACGCCGGGGGCTGGACCAAGAGACCCAGTACTTC; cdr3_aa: CASSWGRRGLDQETQYF
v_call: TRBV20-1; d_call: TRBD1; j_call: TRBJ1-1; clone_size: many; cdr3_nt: TGCAGTGCTAGAGATCGAGGGGGCGTTGCTTTCTTT; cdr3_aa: CSARDRGGVAFF
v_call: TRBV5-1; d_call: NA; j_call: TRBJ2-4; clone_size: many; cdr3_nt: TGCGCCAGCAGCTTGGGAAGGGGGAGCGTTCAGTACTTC; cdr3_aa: CASSLGRGSVQYF
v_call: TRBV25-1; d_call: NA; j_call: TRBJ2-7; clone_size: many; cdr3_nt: TGTGCCAGCAGTGAAGGTGGCCAGAGACAATCCTACGAGCAGTACTTC; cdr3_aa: CASSEGGQRQSYEQYF
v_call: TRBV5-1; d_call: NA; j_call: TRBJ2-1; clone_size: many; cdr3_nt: TGCGCCAGCAGCTTTGCCCTAGGGGTTTACAATGAGCAGTTCTTC; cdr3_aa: CASSFALGVYNEQFF
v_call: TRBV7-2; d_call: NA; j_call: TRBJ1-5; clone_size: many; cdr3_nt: TGTGCCAGCAGCTTGGGGGCAGCGGGCAATCAGCCCCAGCATTTT; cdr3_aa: CASSLGAAGNQPQHF
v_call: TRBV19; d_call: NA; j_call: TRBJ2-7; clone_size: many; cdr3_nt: TGTGCCAGTAGTTGGGGACTTTCCTACGAGCAGTACTTC; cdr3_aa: CASSWGLSYEQYF
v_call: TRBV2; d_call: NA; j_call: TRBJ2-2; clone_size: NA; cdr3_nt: TGTGCCAGCAGTGATCAGTGGCGGACCGGGGAGCTGTTTTTT; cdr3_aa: CASSDQWRTGELFF
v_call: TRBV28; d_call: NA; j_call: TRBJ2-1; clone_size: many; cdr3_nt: TGTGCCAGCAGTCCGGGTACGGGGGAGCAGTTCTTC; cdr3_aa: CASSPGTGEQFF
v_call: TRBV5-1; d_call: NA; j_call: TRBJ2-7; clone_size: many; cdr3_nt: TGCGCCAGCAGCTTGTCCCAGGGGAGGCCCCACGAGCAGTACTTC; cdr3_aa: CASSLSQGRPHEQYF
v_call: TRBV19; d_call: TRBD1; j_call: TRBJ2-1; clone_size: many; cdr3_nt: TGTGCCAGTAACGGACAGGGAAGGGATGAGCAGTTCTTC; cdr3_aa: CASNGQGRDEQFF
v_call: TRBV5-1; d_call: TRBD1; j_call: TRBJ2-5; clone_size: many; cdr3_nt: TGCGCCAGCAGCTGGACCCCGACAGGGGAAGAGACCCAGTACTTC; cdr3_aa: CASSWTPTGEETQYF
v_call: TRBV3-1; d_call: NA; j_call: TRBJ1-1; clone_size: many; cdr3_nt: TGTGCCAGCAGCCAAGGTCCAGGGGTAGCTTTCTTT; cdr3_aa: CASSQGPGVAFF
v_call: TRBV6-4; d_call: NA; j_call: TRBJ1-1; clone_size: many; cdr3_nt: TGTGCCAGCAGTCGTATACAGGGCGCTGAAGCTTTCTTT; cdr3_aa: CASSRIQGAEAFF
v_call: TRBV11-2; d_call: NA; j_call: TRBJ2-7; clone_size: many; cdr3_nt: TGTGCCAGCAGCCCAGACCGATACGAGCAGTACTTC; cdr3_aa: CASSPDRYEQYF
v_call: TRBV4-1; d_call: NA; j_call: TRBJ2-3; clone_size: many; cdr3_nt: TGCGCCAGCAGTACTGGGGCTAGCATGGTGGCAGATACGCAGTATTTT; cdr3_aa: CASSTGASMVADTQYF
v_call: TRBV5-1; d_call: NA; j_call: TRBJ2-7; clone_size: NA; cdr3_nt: TGCGCCAGCGGCTTTTCTAGGGGGACCTACGAGCAGTACTTC; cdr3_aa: CASGFSRGTYEQYF
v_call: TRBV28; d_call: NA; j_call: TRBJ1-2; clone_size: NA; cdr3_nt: TGTGCCAGCAGTTTAAACCAATACTATGGCTACACCTTC; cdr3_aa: CASSLNQYYGYTF
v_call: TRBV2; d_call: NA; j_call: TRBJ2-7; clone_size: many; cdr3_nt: TGTGCCAGCAGAGGTGGGGTCTACGAGCAGTACTTC; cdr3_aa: CASRGGVYEQYF
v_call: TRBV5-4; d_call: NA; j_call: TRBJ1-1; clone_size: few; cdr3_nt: TGTGCCAGCAGACCGACAGTAGACACTGAAGCTTTCTTT; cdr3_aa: CASRPTVDTEAFF
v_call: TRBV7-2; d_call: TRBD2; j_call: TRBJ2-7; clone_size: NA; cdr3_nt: TGTGCCAGCAGCTTAGATGCTAGCGGGAGGCACTACGAGCAGTACTTC; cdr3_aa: CASSLDASGRHYEQYF
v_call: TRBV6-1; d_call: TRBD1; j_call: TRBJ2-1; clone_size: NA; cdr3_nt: TGTGCCGGCAGCCTGACAGGGGTTAGTAGCAATGAGCAGTTCTTC; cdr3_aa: CAGSLTGVSSNEQFF
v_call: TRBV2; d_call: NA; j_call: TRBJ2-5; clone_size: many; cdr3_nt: TGTGCCAGCCGGTCCGGGACAAAAGAGACCCAGTACTTC; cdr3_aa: CASRSGTKETQYF
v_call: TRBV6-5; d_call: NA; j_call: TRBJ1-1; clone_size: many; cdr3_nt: TGTGCCAGCAGTTACCGTACAGTGAACACTGAAGCTTTCTTT; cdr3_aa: CASSYRTVNTEAFF
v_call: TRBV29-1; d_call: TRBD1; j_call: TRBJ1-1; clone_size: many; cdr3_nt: TGCAGCGGAACAGGGGTGAACACTGAAGCTTTCTTT; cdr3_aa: CSGTGVNTEAFF
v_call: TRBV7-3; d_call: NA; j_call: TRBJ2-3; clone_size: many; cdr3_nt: TGTGCCAGCAGGCTCGGGGCAACCACAGATACGCAGTATTTT; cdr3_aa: CASRLGATTDTQYF
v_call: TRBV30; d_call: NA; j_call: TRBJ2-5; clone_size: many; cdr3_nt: TGTGCCTGGAGCGAGGGGAATCAAGAGACCCAGTACTTC; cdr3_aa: CAWSEGNQETQYF
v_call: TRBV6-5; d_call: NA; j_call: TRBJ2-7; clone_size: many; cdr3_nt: TGTGCCAGCAGTTACGATTCCGGGGCCTACGAGCAGTACTTC; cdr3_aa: CASSYDSGAYEQYF
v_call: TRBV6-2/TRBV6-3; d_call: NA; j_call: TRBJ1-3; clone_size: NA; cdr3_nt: TGTGCCAGCACCCCACAGGGACCTCTTTCCGGAAACACCATATATTTT; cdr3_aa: CASTPQGPLSGNTIYF
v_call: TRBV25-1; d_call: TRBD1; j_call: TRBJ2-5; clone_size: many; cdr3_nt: TGTGCCAGCAATTCATGGGGACAGGGGACGGCCCAGTACTTC; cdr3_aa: CASNSWGQGTAQYF
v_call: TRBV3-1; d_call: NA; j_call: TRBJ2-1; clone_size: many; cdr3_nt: TGTGCCAGCAGCCTGACCTCCCCGAACGTCAATGAGCAGTTCTTC; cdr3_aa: CASSLTSPNVNEQFF
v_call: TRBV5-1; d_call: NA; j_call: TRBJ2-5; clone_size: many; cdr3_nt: TGCGCCAGCAGCAGACGGGGGCAAGAGACCCAGTACTTC; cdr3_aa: CASSRRGQETQYF
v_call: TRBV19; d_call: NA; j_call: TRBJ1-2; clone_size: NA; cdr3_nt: TGTGCCACCAAAAAGGGAACGGCAGGGAGCGGGTATGGCTACACCTTC; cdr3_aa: CATKKGTAGSGYGYTF
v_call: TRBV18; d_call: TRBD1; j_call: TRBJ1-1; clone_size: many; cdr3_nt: TGTGCCAGCTCAAAACAGGGGCCGGAAGCTTTCTTT; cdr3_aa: CASSKQGPEAFF
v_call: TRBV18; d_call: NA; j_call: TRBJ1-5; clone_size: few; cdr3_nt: TGTGCCAGCTCACCGACGGAGAATCAGCCCCAGCATTTT; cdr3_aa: CASSPTENQPQHF
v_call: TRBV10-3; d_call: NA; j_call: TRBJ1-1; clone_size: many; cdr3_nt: TGTGCCATCAGTCCCAGGACCGCTGACACTGAAGCTTTCTTT; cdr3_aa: CAISPRTADTEAFF
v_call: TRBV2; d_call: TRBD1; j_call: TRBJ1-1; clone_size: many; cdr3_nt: TGTGCCAGCAGTTCCGCAGGGGGGGGTTCCACTGAAGCTTTCTTT; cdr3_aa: CASSSAGGGSTEAFF
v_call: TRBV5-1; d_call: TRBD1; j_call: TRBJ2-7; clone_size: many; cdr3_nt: TGCGCCAGCAGCTCCCTAGGGACAGCCTACGAGCAGTACTTC; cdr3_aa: CASSSLGTAYEQYF
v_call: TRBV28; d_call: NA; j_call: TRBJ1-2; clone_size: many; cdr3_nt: TGTGCCAGCCGACTCGGGGTGGCGGCAGGCTACACCTTC; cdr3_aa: CASRLGVAAGYTF
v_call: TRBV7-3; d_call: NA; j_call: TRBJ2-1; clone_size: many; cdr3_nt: TGTGCCAGCAGCTCTAATTCGGACAGCAATGAGCAGTTCTTC; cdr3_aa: CASSSNSDSNEQFF
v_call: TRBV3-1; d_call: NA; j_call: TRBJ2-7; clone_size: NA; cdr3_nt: TGTGCCAGCAGCCAAGATTTGACGGCCTACGAGCAGTACTTC; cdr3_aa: CASSQDLTAYEQYF
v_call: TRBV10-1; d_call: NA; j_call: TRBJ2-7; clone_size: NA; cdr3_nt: TGCGCCAGCAGTGCGGGTCTCAGCTCCTACGAGCAGTACTTC; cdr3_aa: CASSAGLSSYEQYF
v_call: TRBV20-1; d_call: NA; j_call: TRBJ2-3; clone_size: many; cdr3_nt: TGCAGTGCTAGTCCCGCAGGGGCGGGTGGCACAGATACGCAGTATTTT; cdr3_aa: CSASPAGAGGTDTQYF
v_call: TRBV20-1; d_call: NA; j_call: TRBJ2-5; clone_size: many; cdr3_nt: TGCAGTGCTAGAGTCCCGGGACGTTCACAAGAGACCCAGTACTTC; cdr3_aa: CSARVPGRSQETQYF
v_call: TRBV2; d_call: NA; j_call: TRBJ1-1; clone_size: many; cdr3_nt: TGTGCCAGCATGGCGGCGGTGAACACTGAAGCTTTCTTT; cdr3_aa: CASMAAVNTEAFF
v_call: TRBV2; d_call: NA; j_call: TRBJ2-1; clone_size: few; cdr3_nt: TGTGCCAGCAGTGTAAATGCGGCTAGGAGTGAGCAGTTCTTC; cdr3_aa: CASSVNAARSEQFF
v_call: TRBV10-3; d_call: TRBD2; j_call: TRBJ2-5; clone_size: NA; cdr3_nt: TGTGCCGTATCACCGCTGGTGGGCGGGGGTCAAGAGACCCAGTACTTC; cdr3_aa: CAVSPLVGGGQETQYF
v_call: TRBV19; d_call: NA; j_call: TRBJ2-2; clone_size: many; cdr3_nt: TGTGCCAGTAGCCTTGGGCCTCTTACCGGGGAGCTGTTTTTT; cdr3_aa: CASSLGPLTGELFF